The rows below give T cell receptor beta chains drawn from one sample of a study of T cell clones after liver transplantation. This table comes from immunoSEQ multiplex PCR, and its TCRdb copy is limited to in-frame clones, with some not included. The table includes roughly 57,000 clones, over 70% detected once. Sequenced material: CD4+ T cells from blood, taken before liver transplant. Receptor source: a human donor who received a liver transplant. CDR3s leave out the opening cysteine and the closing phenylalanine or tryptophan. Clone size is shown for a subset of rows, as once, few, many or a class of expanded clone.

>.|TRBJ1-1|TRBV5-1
ASRYGQDEAF
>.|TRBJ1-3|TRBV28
ASSLGGLNSGNTIY
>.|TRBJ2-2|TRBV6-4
ASSSGQGNTGELF
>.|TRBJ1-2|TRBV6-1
ASSSATATYGYT
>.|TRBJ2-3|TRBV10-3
AISGTGGDTQY
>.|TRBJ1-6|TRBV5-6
ASSLVGGNSPLH
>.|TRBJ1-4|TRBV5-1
ASSLAAAGREKLF
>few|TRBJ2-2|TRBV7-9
ASSHGMRQSVGELF
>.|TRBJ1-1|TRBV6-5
ASSYQGVTEAF
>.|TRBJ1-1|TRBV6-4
ASSTGTRNTEAF
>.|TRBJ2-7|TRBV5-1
ASSLGTGARSSYEQY
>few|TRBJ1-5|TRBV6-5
ASRENRGQQPQH
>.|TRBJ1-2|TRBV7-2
ASSLEGVYGYT
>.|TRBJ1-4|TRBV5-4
ASSPGATNEKLF
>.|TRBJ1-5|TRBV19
ASSPGGGISNQPQH
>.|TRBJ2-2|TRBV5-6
ASSILGELF
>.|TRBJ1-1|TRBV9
ASSTNQQGEAF
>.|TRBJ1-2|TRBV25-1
ASSEYTNYGYT
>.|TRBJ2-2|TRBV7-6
ASSRDVRRVGELF
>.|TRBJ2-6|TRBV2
ASSVTGGTSGANVLT
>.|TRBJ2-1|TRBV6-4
ASSKLAGENNEQF
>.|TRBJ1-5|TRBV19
ASLGGGANQPQH
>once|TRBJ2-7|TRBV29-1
SVEGGIPYEQY
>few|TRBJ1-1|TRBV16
ASTRTANTEAF
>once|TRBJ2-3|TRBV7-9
ASSSPRADTQY
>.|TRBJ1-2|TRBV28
ASNEGLGYGYT
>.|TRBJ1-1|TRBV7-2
AAGRWSTEAF
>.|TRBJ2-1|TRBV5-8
ASSFLEGAQQF
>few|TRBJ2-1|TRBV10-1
ASSSIGTRINEQF
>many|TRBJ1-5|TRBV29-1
SVSRGRYQPQH
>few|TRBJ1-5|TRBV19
ASSTNRQYQPQH
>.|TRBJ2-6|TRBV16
ASSLRGSGANVLT
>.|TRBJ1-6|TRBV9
ASSVDLGGGNSPLH
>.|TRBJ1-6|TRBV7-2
ASSLEGALNSPLH
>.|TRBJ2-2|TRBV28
ASSPYAGTGRNTGELF
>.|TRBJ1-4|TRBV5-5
ASSHGTGGGEKLF
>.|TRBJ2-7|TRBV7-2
ASSPQTGTLYEQY
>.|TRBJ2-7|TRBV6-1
ASTSTGGAYEQY
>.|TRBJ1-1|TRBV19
ASSIGNRGIRTEAF
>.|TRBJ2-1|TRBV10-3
AINTGSSYNEQF
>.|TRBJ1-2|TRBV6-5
ASSQSTNLRYGYT
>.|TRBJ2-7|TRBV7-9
ASSSVQGNQY
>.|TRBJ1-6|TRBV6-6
ASSEDSRFNSPLH
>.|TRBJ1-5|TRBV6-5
ASRKTGGNQPQH
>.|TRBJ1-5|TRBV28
ASSPGQGDQPQH
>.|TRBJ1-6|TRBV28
ASSSPQGGHSPLH
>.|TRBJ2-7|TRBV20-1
SASLYEQY
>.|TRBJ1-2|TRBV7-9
ASSASWAGYT
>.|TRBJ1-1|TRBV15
ATSRDGANTEAF